The 26 T cell receptor beta chains reported below all come from one sample, sequenced in a study of T cell responses to AZD1222 COVID-19 vaccine. Generated by immunoSEQ multiplex PCR, the TCRdb table keeps only in-frame clones and is missing some. The table shows 100,000 to 150,000 clones, with over 70% occurring only once. The sequencing here drew on peripheral blood, taken on day 0 of AZD1222 vaccination. These receptor sequences come from an adult in good health.

The rearrangement joins TRBV5-1 to TRBJ2-2; D not certain. This CDR3 comprises 16 residues. The germline gives CDR1 SGHRS, CDR2 YFSETQ. V lost 0 bases to trimming and J lost 4 bases, with 13 bases between them. In nucleotides, the CDR3 is TGCGCCAGCAGCTTGGCGGCAGGAATTGGCACCGGGGAGCTGTTTTTT. This gives the protein CASSLAAGIGTGELFF.

The rearrangement joins TRBV20-1 to TRBJ2-1; 9 bases line up with TRBD1. The J segment lost 9 bases and the V segment lost 3 bases, leaving 12 bases of the junction unmatched. The germline V gene encodes CDR1 DFQATT and CDR2 SNEGSKA (reference sequence). CDR3 length: 15 residues. The CDR3 region has the DNA TGCAGTGCTAGTCCGGACAGGGGCGTTTTTGGTGAGCAGTTCTTC. It translates to CSASPDRGVFGEQFF.

The CDR3 sequence: CASSLIGVAGRYSQETQYF. The CDR3 DNA is TGTGCCAGCAGCTTGATCGGGGTAGCGGGGCGCTACAGCCAAGAGACCCAGTACTTC. The rearrangement links TRBV5-8 to TRBJ2-5, with TRBD2 identical over 8 bases. The CDR3 runs 19 residues. Germline trimming cut 1 base from V and 1 base from J; bases unmatched to any gene: 15. CDR1 is SGHTS, CDR2 YDEGEE, per germline. The complete variable domain, with remaining parts taken from reference TRBV5-8 and TRBJ2-5, reads EAGVTQSPTHLIKTRGQQATLRCSPISGHTSVYWYQQALGLGLQFLLWYDEGEERNRGNFPPRFSGRQFPNYSSELNVNALELEDSALYLCASSLIGVAGRYSQETQYFGPGTRLLVL.

J is TRBJ2-7 and V is TRBV5-4; 13 bases line up with TRBD2. V lost 2 bases to trimming and J lost 3 bases; unmatched junction nucleotides: 5. The CDR3 loop spans 16 amino acids. Per germline, CDR1 SGHNT and CDR2 YYREEE (reference sequence). In DNA form, the CDR3 reads TGTGCCAGCAGCTTAGGGACTAGCGGGACGGACTACGAGCAGTACTTC. Amino acids: CASSLGTSGTDYEQYF.

This chain connects TRBV11-2 to TRBJ2-5, with TRBD1 identical over 7 bases. V lost 4 bases and J lost 5; bases outside the gene matches: 10. CDR1 is SGHAT and CDR2 is FQNNGV in the germline V gene. The CDR3 extends over 15 amino acids. The CDR3 sequence: CASSSRTGEGETQYF. DNA for the CDR3: TGTGCCAGCAGCTCCCGGACAGGAGAAGGGGAGACCCAGTACTTC.

The chain links TRBV19 to TRBJ2-3, with TRBD1 matching 10 bases. Germline V gene lookup returns CDR1 LNHDA and CDR2 SQIVND (reference sequence). V gave up 3 bases and J gave up 6 bases; unmatched junction bases: 3. The CDR3 runs 14 residues. In DNA form, the CDR3 reads TGTGCCAGTAGTATCGGGACAGGGGTTGATACGCAGTATTTT. Encoded protein: CASSIGTGVDTQYF.

In its sample, this clone was seen a few times. The chain carries TRBV5-1 and TRBJ1-4; D gene ambiguous. The CDR3 is 15 residues long. V was pared by 0 bases and J by 5 bases, with 11 bases between. The germline CDR1 and CDR2 sequences are SGHRS and YFSETQ. CDR3 sequence: CASSLAAGGNEKLFF. The CDR3 DNA sequence: TGCGCCAGCAGCTTGGCCGCGGGAGGGAATGAAAAACTGTTTTTT.

This sequence joins TRBV7-9 and TRBJ1-2, with TRBD1 as a possible D gene (5 bases). V was cut by 5 bases and J by 2 bases, with 9 bases left in between. Germline V gene lookup returns CDR1 SEHNR and CDR2 FQNEAQ (reference sequence). The CDR3 runs to 13 residues. CDR3 sequence (DNA): TGTGCCAGCAGCCCGACAGTGAACTATGGCTACACCTTC. Amino acid sequence: CASSPTVNYGYTF.

The chain links TRBV7-2 to TRBJ1-3; D uncertain. CDR1 and CDR2 from the germline V gene are SGHTA and FQGNSA. Between the trimmed V and J ends, which lost 1 base and 0 bases, there was a span of 7 bases. This CDR3 spans 15 amino acids. The CDR3 reads CASSLGVFSGNTIYF. The CDR3 nucleotides are TGTGCCAGCAGCTTAGGTGTCTTCTCTGGAAACACCATATATTTT.

About this clone: A read error may produce the germline difference seen at one junction end. The chain joins TRBV11-3 to TRBJ2-7, with TRBD1 matching over 8 bases. The germline V gene has CDR1 SGHNT and CDR2 YENEEA. The CDR3 totals 14 residues. The CDR3 nucleotides read TGTGCCAGCAGCATAGACCGGGACAGGTACGAGCAGTACTTC. It yields the protein CASSIDRDRYEQYF.

The chain uses TRBV29-1 and TRBJ1-2; D gene unclear. The CDR3 has 11 amino acids. Germline V gene lookup returns CDR1 SQVTM and CDR2 ANQGSEA. Trimming cost V 5 bases and J 0 bases, with 4 bases left between them. The CDR3 DNA sequence: TGCAGCGTTCCCACTAACTATGGCTACACCTTC. Translating it yields CSVPTNYGYTF. Together with reference TRBV29-1 and TRBJ1-2, the CDR3 gives the full variable domain: SAVISQKPSRDICQRGTSLTIQCQVDSQVTMMFWYRQQPGQSLTLIATANQGSEATYESGFVIDKFPISRPNLTFSTLTVSNMSPEDSSIYLCSVPTNYGYTFGSGTRLTVV.

V is TRBV6-1 and J is TRBJ2-1; D may be TRBD2 (6 bases). The CDR3 extends over 16 amino acids. Germline CDR1 MNHNS, CDR2 SASEGT. The V end was cut by 2 bases, the J end by 8 bases, with 19 bases between. The CDR3 DNA is TGTGCCAGCAGTGAATCCGGACTCAGAGGAGGGGATGAGCAGTTCTTC. Translated: CASSESGLRGGDEQFF.

The table lists this clone with a count of one. The rearrangement uses TRBV29-1 and TRBJ1-1; D is undetermined. This CDR3 comprises 14 residues. Trimming shortened V by 3 bases and J by 6 bases, and 17 bases separated the two germline ends. CDR1 is SQVTM, CDR2 ANQGSEA, per germline. The CDR3 sequence is CSVDPIYTGAEAFF. DNA for the CDR3: TGCAGCGTTGACCCCATTTACACGGGCGCTGAAGCTTTCTTT.

The genes are TRBV6-5 and TRBJ1-5, with TRBD1 as a possible D gene (5 bases). CDR3 length equals 15 residues. The germline V gene encodes CDR1 MNHEY and CDR2 SVGAGI. The germline V and J ends were trimmed by 6 bases and 4 bases, with 16 bases remaining between them. This chain's CDR3 is CASSPGTGQNQPQHF. The CDR3 bases are TGTGCCAGCAGCCCAGGGACTGGCCAGAATCAGCCCCAGCATTTT.

The chain links TRBV7-2 to TRBJ2-5; 7 bases agree with TRBD1. V shed 4 bases, J shed 5 bases, and the junction held 13 bases outside the gene matches. The CDR3 runs 16 residues. Looked up from germline, CDR1 is SGHTA and CDR2 is FQGNSA. The chain's CDR3 is CASSSWTGSPRETQYF. The CDR3 bases are TGTGCCAGCAGCTCCTGGACAGGATCCCCCAGGGAGACCCAGTACTTC.

V is TRBV18 and J is TRBJ2-3; 10 nucleotides match TRBD2. V trimming: 4 bases; J trimming: 2 bases; junction bases outside the gene matches: 3. The V gene's germline CDR1 is KGHSH and CDR2 LQKENI. The CDR3 sequence is 15 residues long. In DNA form, the CDR3 reads TGTGCCAGCTCACTCGGACTAGCGGCCACAGATACGCAGTATTTT. This gives the protein CASSLGLAATDTQYF.

This chain uses TRBV6-2 or TRBV6-3 with TRBJ2-3; no reliable D call. Trimming shortened V by 5 bases and J by 4 bases, and 25 bases separated the two germline ends. This CDR3 comprises 18 residues. From germline, CDR1 is MNHEY and CDR2 SVGEGT. CDR3 in amino acids: CASSRHNLRAVAADTQYF. CDR3 DNA sequence: TGTGCCAGCAGTCGCCACAACCTTCGGGCTGTCGCAGCAGATACGCAGTATTTT.

This rearrangement joins TRBV6-2 or TRBV6-3 to TRBJ2-1; 7 bases are a match to TRBD1. Germline CDR1 is MNHEY and CDR2 is SVGEGT. The J segment lost 5 bases and the V segment lost 5 bases, leaving 6 bases of the junction unmatched. The CDR3 length is 14 residues. The CDR3 DNA sequence: TGTGCCAGCAGTGATAGGGGACAGCACAATGAGCAGTTCTTC. Encoded protein: CASSDRGQHNEQFF.

This rearrangement joins TRBV5-1 to TRBJ2-6; a possible D gene is TRBD2 (5 bases). Germline V lookup: CDR1 SGHRS, CDR2 YFSETQ. The ends were cut back, 0 bases at V and 0 bases at J, with 10 bases in the middle. The CDR3 runs to 17 residues. The DNA for the CDR3 is TGCGCCAGCAGCTTGGCGGACTCCAGCTCTGGGGCCAACGTCCTGACTTTC. Amino acid sequence: CASSLADSSSGANVLTF.

The CDR3 nucleotides are TGTGCCAGCAACAGACACAACGAGCAGTACTTC. It yields the protein CASNRHNEQYF. J is TRBJ2-5 and V is TRBV2; D gene unclear. The J call may be wrong; the DNA end is better matched by TRBJ2-7. The CDR3 length is 11 residues. Germline CDR1 is SNHLY and CDR2 is FYNNEI.

This clone was observed a single time. The chain employs TRBV19 and TRBJ1-1, with D possibly being TRBD1 (5 bases). The CDR3 consists of 13 residues. Germline values: CDR1 LNHDA, CDR2 SQIVND (reference sequence). With 3 bases removed from V and 4 bases from J, the gap between germline ends came to 9 bases. The CDR3 protein is CASSMEGFTEAFF. For the CDR3, the DNA is TGTGCCAGTAGTATGGAGGGGTTCACTGAAGCTTTCTTT.

This clone was seen only a few times. The chain employs TRBV12-5 and TRBJ2-5, with TRBD2 matching over 7 bases. The CDR3 spans 14 residues. With 3 bases clipped from V and 3 bases from J, the junction kept 4 bases outside the gene matches. The V gene's germline CDR1 is LGHNT and CDR2 FRNRAP. The CDR3 loop is CASGFGGSEETQYF. The CDR3 bases are TGTGCTAGTGGTTTCGGCGGGAGTGAAGAGACCCAGTACTTC.

The rearrangement uses TRBV2 and TRBJ1-2; tentative D call: TRBD1 (5 bases). Germline CDR1 SNHLY, CDR2 FYNNEI. The CDR3 loop spans 12 amino acids. Trimming shortened V by 8 bases and J by 12 bases, and 19 bases separated the two germline ends. CDR3 protein: CASRDRAFSNTF. The CDR3 nucleotides read TGTGCCAGCCGGGACCGAGCCTTTAGTAACACCTTC. Looking up the rest from reference TRBV2 and TRBJ1-2 gives the full variable domain: EPEVTQTPSHQVTQMGQEVILRCVPISNHLYFYWYRQILGQKVEFLVSFYNNEISEKSEIFDDQFSVERPDGSNFTLKIRSTKLEDSAMYFCASRDRAFSNTFGSGTRLTVV.

This chain joins TRBV7-9 and TRBJ1-1; no clear D. The length of the CDR3 is 13 residues. Per germline, CDR1 SEHNR and CDR2 FQNEAQ (reference sequence). The V end lost 5 bases, the J end lost 3 bases, and 10 bases lay between the germline ends. CDR3: CASSPLGDTEAFF. CDR3 sequence (DNA): TGTGCCAGCAGCCCCTTGGGAGACACTGAAGCTTTCTTT.

This chain connects TRBV5-4 to TRBJ2-3, with TRBD2 identical over 9 bases. The CDR3 has 16 amino acids. Trimming cost V 0 bases and J 2 bases; bases outside gene matches: 4. Germline V gene sequence: CDR1 SGHNT, CDR2 YYREEE (reference sequence). The CDR3 DNA sequence: TGTGCCAGCAGCTTGGGGCTAGCGGGGATCACAGATACGCAGTATTTT. Residues: CASSLGLAGITDTQYF.

This chain connects TRBV7-8 to TRBJ2-6, with 7 positions matching TRBD1. This CDR3 spans 15 amino acids. Germline values: CDR1 SGHVS, CDR2 FQNEAQ. With 5 bases clipped from V and 2 bases from J, the junction kept 3 bases outside the gene matches. CDR3 sequence (DNA): TGTGCCAGCAGCGGAGACAGGGCTGGGGCCAACGTCCTGACTTTC. Protein: CASSGDRAGANVLTF.